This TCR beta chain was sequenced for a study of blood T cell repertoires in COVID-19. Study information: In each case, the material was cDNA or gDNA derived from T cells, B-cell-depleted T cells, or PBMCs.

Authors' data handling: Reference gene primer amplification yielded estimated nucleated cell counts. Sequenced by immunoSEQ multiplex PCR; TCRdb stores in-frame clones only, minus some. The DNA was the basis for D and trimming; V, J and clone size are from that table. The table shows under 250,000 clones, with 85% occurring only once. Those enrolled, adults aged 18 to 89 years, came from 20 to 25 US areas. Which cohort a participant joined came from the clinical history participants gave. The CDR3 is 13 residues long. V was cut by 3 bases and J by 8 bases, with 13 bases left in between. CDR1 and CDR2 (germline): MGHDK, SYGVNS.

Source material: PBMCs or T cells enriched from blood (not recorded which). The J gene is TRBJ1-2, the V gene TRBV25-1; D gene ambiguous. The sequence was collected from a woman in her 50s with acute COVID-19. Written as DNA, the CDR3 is TGTGCCAGCAGTGAGATAGGACGGGAGGGCTACACCTTC. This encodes CASSEIGREGYTF.